This is a list of T cell receptor beta chains from one sample in a study of cytomegalovirus exposure and HLA in healthy donors. Profiled with immunoSEQ multiplex PCR; TCRdb holds only in-frame clones, not every one. This sample has about 120,000 clones, with around 89% found just once. Input material: PBMCs. The receptors derive from a woman younger than 30 in good health and CMV-seropositive. The CDR3 runs from the conserved cysteine through the conserved F or W. The D gene is left open where the match is weak. Clone size is not always given. Where it is, it says once, few, many or a class for expanded clones.

J gene: TRBJ2-2
D gene: .
V gene: TRBV4-1
clone size: .
CDR3 protein: CASSQAENTGELFF

J gene: TRBJ2-1
D gene: .
V gene: TRBV13
clone size: .
CDR3 protein: CASSLGSEQFF

J gene: TRBJ2-5
D gene: TRBD2
V gene: TRBV5-1
clone size: .
CDR3 protein: CASSLATSGRAGKTQYF

J gene: TRBJ2-7
D gene: TRBD2
V gene: TRBV19
clone size: .
CDR3 protein: CASSIHWAGGIKTYEQYF

J gene: TRBJ1-2
D gene: .
V gene: TRBV28
clone size: .
CDR3 protein: CASRVQGYGYTF

J gene: TRBJ2-7
D gene: TRBD1
V gene: TRBV6-6
clone size: few
CDR3 protein: CASSSTGVGEQYF

J gene: TRBJ1-1
D gene: TRBD1
V gene: TRBV6-1
clone size: .
CDR3 protein: CASRRTGFEAFF

J gene: TRBJ1-2
D gene: TRBD1
V gene: TRBV7-2
clone size: few
CDR3 protein: CASSPSPGTGISGHF

J gene: TRBJ2-5
D gene: .
V gene: TRBV5-1
clone size: .
CDR3 protein: CASSLSGQETQYF

J gene: TRBJ2-3
D gene: TRBD2
V gene: TRBV30
clone size: .
CDR3 protein: CAWSLAGGTDTQYF

J gene: TRBJ2-5
D gene: .
V gene: TRBV4-1
clone size: .
CDR3 protein: CASSHADDRWKTQYF

J gene: TRBJ1-1
D gene: TRBD1
V gene: TRBV7-3
clone size: .
CDR3 protein: CASSSVTGTGATEAFF

J gene: TRBJ1-2
D gene: .
V gene: TRBV2
clone size: few
CDR3 protein: CASSEGGGNYGYTF

J gene: TRBJ2-3
D gene: TRBD1
V gene: TRBV4-1
clone size: .
CDR3 protein: CASSPDRDVTDTQYF

J gene: TRBJ1-6
D gene: TRBD1
V gene: TRBV7-9
clone size: once
CDR3 protein: CASSLGTGVESPLHF

J gene: TRBJ2-5
D gene: .
V gene: TRBV5-4
clone size: .
CDR3 protein: CASSNTGTEETQYF

J gene: TRBJ2-7
D gene: .
V gene: TRBV28
clone size: .
CDR3 protein: CASSLGGATYEQYF

J gene: TRBJ1-2
D gene: .
V gene: TRBV4-1
clone size: .
CDR3 protein: CASSQGSAVNYGYTF

J gene: TRBJ1-1
D gene: .
V gene: TRBV29-1
clone size: once
CDR3 protein: CSAAYGADTEAFF

J gene: TRBJ2-7
D gene: TRBD2
V gene: TRBV5-6
clone size: .
CDR3 protein: CASSLDGGSSYEQYF

J gene: TRBJ1-1
D gene: TRBD1
V gene: TRBV29-1
clone size: once
CDR3 protein: CSGRPGGVGNTEAFF

J gene: TRBJ1-3
D gene: .
V gene: TRBV5-1
clone size: .
CDR3 protein: CASSLSSGSSGNTIYF

J gene: TRBJ1-6
D gene: .
V gene: TRBV7-9
clone size: few
CDR3 protein: CASSRRERNSPLHF

J gene: TRBJ2-2
D gene: TRBD2
V gene: TRBV11-2
clone size: .
CDR3 protein: CASSLLSGRESGGELFF

J gene: TRBJ1-2
D gene: TRBD1
V gene: TRBV7-6
clone size: .
CDR3 protein: CASSSQGGNYGYTF

J gene: TRBJ1-2
D gene: .
V gene: TRBV29-1
clone size: .
CDR3 protein: CSGQGGDYGYTF

J gene: TRBJ2-2
D gene: .
V gene: TRBV15
clone size: .
CDR3 protein: CATSKHTNTGELFF

J gene: TRBJ2-1
D gene: .
V gene: TRBV5-8
clone size: .
CDR3 protein: CASSLRLTSYNEQFF